Listed below are T cell receptor beta chains from one sample, sequenced in a study of blood T cell repertoires in COVID-19. The protocol was immunoSEQ multiplex PCR, while the TCRdb copy is restricted to in-frame clones and leaves out a portion. Among about 88,000 clones listed, 87% were seen once. Sequenced material: peripheral blood. The receptors originated from a woman in her fifties or sixties with COVID-19, enrolled during active disease. The CDR3 runs from the conserved cysteine through the conserved F or W. A D gene is named only where the DNA matches it firmly. Part of the rows lack a size; the others show once, few, many or a class for expanded clones.

V: TRBV19
J: TRBJ1-1
size: .
D: .
CDR3: CASSINGLSDTEAFF
DNA: TGTGCCAGTAGTATTAACGGGTTAAGTGACACTGAAGCTTTCTTT

V: TRBV5-1
J: TRBJ1-2
size: .
D: TRBD1
CDR3: CASSSSGTPEIGGGYTF
DNA: TGCGCCAGCAGCTCCTCCGGGACTCCTGAGATAGGGGGCGGCTACACCTTC

V: TRBV6-5
J: TRBJ2-1
size: .
D: .
CDR3: CASSYKSGAPYNEQFF
DNA: TGTGCCAGCAGTTACAAGTCAGGGGCCCCCTACAATGAGCAGTTCTTC

V: TRBV4-3
J: TRBJ1-5
size: .
D: .
CDR3: CASSLARGRNQPQHF
DNA: TGCGCCAGCAGCCTTGCCAGGGGTAGAAATCAGCCCCAGCATTTT

V: TRBV19
J: TRBJ1-1
size: .
D: TRBD1
CDR3: CATTRGQGLNTEAFF
DNA: TGTGCCACTACCCGCGGACAGGGATTGAACACTGAAGCTTTCTTT

V: TRBV27
J: TRBJ1-2
size: .
D: .
CDR3: CASSSGRELYGYTF
DNA: TGTGCCAGCAGTTCGGGAAGAGAACTATATGGCTACACCTTC

V: TRBV4-1
J: TRBJ1-1
size: .
D: .
CDR3: CASSPTISNTEAFF
DNA: TGCGCCAGCAGCCCTACTATCTCGAACACTGAAGCTTTCTTT

V: TRBV6-2/TRBV6-3
J: TRBJ1-1
size: .
D: .
CDR3: CASSYHDYQRTEAFF
DNA: TGTGCCAGCAGTTACCACGACTATCAGCGGACTGAAGCTTTCTTT

V: TRBV5-4
J: TRBJ1-2
size: .
D: TRBD1
CDR3: CASSPDRNYGYTF
DNA: TGTGCCAGCAGCCCGGACAGGAACTATGGCTACACCTTC

V: TRBV18
J: TRBJ1-3
size: .
D: .
CDR3: CASSPIRGESSGNTIYF
DNA: TGTGCCAGCTCACCTATCCGGGGGGAGAGCTCTGGAAACACCATATATTTT

V: TRBV4-3
J: TRBJ1-3
size: .
D: .
CDR3: CASSQDRYASSGNTIYF
DNA: TGCGCCAGCAGCCAAGACCGGTACGCAAGCTCTGGAAACACCATATATTTT

V: TRBV9
J: TRBJ2-7
size: .
D: TRBD2
CDR3: CASSRTSGNYEQYF
DNA: TGTGCCAGCAGCCGGACTAGCGGGAACTACGAGCAGTACTTC

V: TRBV5-6
J: TRBJ1-6
size: .
D: .
CDR3: CASSLGPSYNSPLHF
DNA: TGTGCCAGCAGCTTGGGGCCCTCCTATAATTCACCCCTCCACTTT

V: TRBV10-1
J: TRBJ2-7
size: .
D: .
CDR3: CASSSADTQEPYEQYF
DNA: TGCGCCAGCAGTTCCGCCGACACCCAGGAACCCTACGAGCAGTACTTC

V: TRBV7-8
J: TRBJ2-3
size: few
D: TRBD1
CDR3: CASSFGRPGGHSSTDTQYF
DNA: TGTGCCAGCAGCTTCGGGCGTCCAGGGGGCCACTCAAGCACAGATACGCAGTATTTT

V: TRBV5-6
J: TRBJ1-2
size: .
D: .
CDR3: CASSPRGQNYGYTF
DNA: TGTGCCAGCAGCCCAAGGGGCCAAAACTATGGCTACACCTTC

V: TRBV5-6
J: TRBJ1-5
size: few
D: TRBD1
CDR3: CASSSGQGVSQPQHF
DNA: TGTGCCAGCAGCTCGGGCCAGGGGGTCAGTCAGCCCCAGCATTTT

V: TRBV5-1
J: TRBJ2-1
size: .
D: TRBD2
CDR3: CASSLAGGLDSYNEQFF
DNA: TGCGCCAGCAGCTTGGCGGGGGGACTAGACTCCTACAATGAGCAGTTCTTC

V: TRBV18
J: TRBJ2-7
size: .
D: TRBD1
CDR3: CASSEGQTYEQYF
DNA: TGTGCCAGCTCAGAGGGACAGACCTACGAGCAGTACTTC

V: TRBV12-3/TRBV12-4
J: TRBJ2-1
size: once
D: .
CDR3: CASSPPGLHEQFF
DNA: TGTGCCAGCAGTCCGCCGGGACTCCACGAGCAGTTCTTC

V: TRBV19
J: TRBJ1-2
size: .
D: .
CDR3: CASRDGGHGYTF
DNA: TGTGCCAGTAGGGACGGGGGGCATGGCTACACCTTC

V: TRBV6-6
J: TRBJ1-1
size: .
D: .
CDR3: CASRTGAALDTEAFF
DNA: TGTGCCAGCAGGACAGGCGCCGCCCTCGATACTGAAGCTTTCTTT

V: TRBV18
J: TRBJ1-1
size: .
D: .
CDR3: CASSPTGTEAFF
DNA: TGTGCCAGCTCACCAACGGGGACTGAAGCTTTCTTT

V: TRBV5-6
J: TRBJ2-1
size: .
D: TRBD1
CDR3: CASSLVRTGGLSYNEQFF
DNA: TGTGCCAGCAGCTTGGTAAGGACAGGGGGGCTTTCGTACAATGAGCAGTTCTTC

V: TRBV6-5
J: TRBJ2-3
size: .
D: .
CDR3: CATQSGAWADTQYF
DNA: TGTGCCACCCAGAGTGGGGCCTGGGCAGATACGCAGTATTTT

V: TRBV5-4
J: TRBJ1-2
size: once
D: TRBD1
CDR3: CASSLNRGAEGYTF
DNA: TGTGCCAGCAGCTTGAACAGGGGAGCAGAGGGCTACACCTTC

V: TRBV4-3
J: TRBJ1-2
size: .
D: TRBD1
CDR3: CASSQEGPGQGLGGYTF
DNA: TGCGCCAGCAGCCAAGAGGGTCCGGGACAGGGCCTTGGAGGCTACACCTTC

V: TRBV6-1
J: TRBJ1-6
size: .
D: TRBD1
CDR3: CASSDRDRGSPLHF
DNA: TGTGCCAGCAGTGACCGGGACAGGGGGTCACCCCTCCACTTT

V: TRBV4-2
J: TRBJ2-5
size: .
D: .
CDR3: CASSQGQHQETQYF
DNA: TGTGCCAGCAGCCAAGGACAGCACCAAGAGACCCAGTACTTC

V: TRBV19
J: TRBJ1-4
size: .
D: TRBD1
CDR3: CASSMQGQPDEKLFF
DNA: TGTGCCAGTAGTATGCAGGGACAGCCGGACGAAAAACTGTTTTTT

V: TRBV18
J: TRBJ1-2
size: .
D: TRBD1
CDR3: CASSQGASYGYTF
DNA: TGTGCCAGCTCACAGGGGGCGAGCTATGGCTACACCTTC

V: TRBV10-3
J: TRBJ1-3
size: .
D: .
CDR3: CAISLDGGLQNTIYF
DNA: TGTGCCATCAGCCTGGACGGAGGGCTTCAAAACACCATATATTTT

V: TRBV20-1
J: TRBJ1-1
size: .
D: .
CDR3: CSTRRGTEAFF
DNA: TGCAGTACGCGTCGGGGGACTGAAGCTTTCTTT

V: TRBV6-5
J: TRBJ2-7
size: .
D: .
CDR3: CALRGFIHEQYF
DNA: TGTGCCCTTCGGGGGTTCATCCACGAGCAGTACTTC

V: TRBV5-1
J: TRBJ1-1
size: few
D: TRBD1
CDR3: CASSRVLWTGGPNTEAFF
DNA: TGCGCCAGCAGCCGCGTGCTGTGGACAGGGGGCCCGAACACTGAAGCTTTCTTT

V: TRBV6-5
J: TRBJ1-3
size: .
D: .
CDR3: CASSSTANGNTIYF
DNA: TGTGCCAGCAGTTCGACAGCAAATGGAAACACCATATATTTT

V: TRBV12-3/TRBV12-4
J: TRBJ1-1
size: .
D: .
CDR3: CASSFAVPEAFF
DNA: TGTGCCAGCAGTTTCGCGGTTCCTGAAGCTTTCTTT

V: TRBV30
J: TRBJ1-1
size: .
D: .
CDR3: CAWSPYRYTQAFF
DNA: TGTGCCTGGAGTCCCTACAGGTACACTCAAGCTTTCTTT

V: TRBV30
J: TRBJ1-4
size: .
D: .
CDR3: CAWSEDDGTTWGKLFF
DNA: TGTGCCTGGAGTGAAGACGACGGGACAACCTGGGGAAAACTGTTTTTT

V: TRBV12-3/TRBV12-4
J: TRBJ1-2
size: .
D: .
CDR3: CASSFTGREGYTF
DNA: TGTGCCAGCAGTTTTACGGGGCGGGAGGGCTACACCTTC

V: TRBV11-2
J: TRBJ1-6
size: .
D: .
CDR3: CASSLARQSNSPLHF
DNA: TGTGCCAGCAGCTTAGCCAGACAGAGTAATTCACCCCTCCACTTT

V: TRBV7-9
J: TRBJ1-2
size: .
D: .
CDR3: CASSLVEGGDGYTF
DNA: TGTGCCAGCAGCTTAGTTGAAGGGGGTGATGGCTACACCTTC

V: TRBV21-1
J: TRBJ1-5
size: few
D: .
CDR3: CASRDGASVDSNQPQHF
DNA: TGTGCCAGCAGGGATGGGGCATCAGTCGATAGCAATCAGCCCCAGCATTTT

V: TRBV7-2
J: TRBJ1-1
size: .
D: .
CDR3: CASSFKPRDTEAFF
DNA: TGTGCCAGCAGCTTTAAGCCCAGGGACACTGAAGCTTTCTTT

V: TRBV30
J: TRBJ1-3
size: .
D: .
CDR3: CAWSLDNSGNTIYF
DNA: TGTGCCTGGAGTCTCGACAACTCTGGAAACACCATATATTTT

V: TRBV7-8
J: TRBJ1-2
size: .
D: TRBD1
CDR3: CASSPYLLSPGTGGNGYTF
DNA: TGTGCCAGCAGCCCCTATCTCCTAAGTCCCGGGACAGGGGGGAATGGCTACACCTTC

V: TRBV3-1/TRBV3-2
J: TRBJ1-5
size: .
D: .
CDR3: CASSQAPSPYQPQHF
DNA: TGTGCCAGCAGCCAAGCCCCCAGTCCATATCAGCCCCAGCATTTT

V: TRBV6-5
J: TRBJ1-3
size: .
D: .
CDR3: CASRSTRTSGNTIYF
DNA: TGTGCCAGCAGGTCGACTCGGACTTCTGGAAACACCATATATTTT

V: TRBV6-1
J: TRBJ1-2
size: .
D: .
CDR3: CASSELFRVEGYTF
DNA: TGTGCCAGCAGTGAACTGTTCAGGGTGGAAGGCTACACCTTC

V: TRBV28
J: TRBJ2-5
size: .
D: TRBD1
CDR3: CASSPRQGVRETQYF
DNA: TGTGCCAGCAGCCCTAGACAGGGGGTGAGGGAGACCCAGTACTTC

V: TRBV7-6
J: TRBJ1-1
size: .
D: .
CDR3: CASSLAVRAGDTEAFF
DNA: TGTGCCAGCAGCTTAGCGGTGAGGGCAGGAGACACTGAAGCTTTCTTT

V: TRBV2
J: TRBJ1-2
size: .
D: .
CDR3: CASSPLREALYGYTF
DNA: TGTGCCAGCAGCCCCCTTCGGGAAGCGCTCTATGGCTACACCTTC

V: TRBV19
J: TRBJ1-2
size: .
D: .
CDR3: CASRPGQGRDYGYTF
DNA: TGTGCCAGTAGACCGGGCCAGGGTAGGGACTATGGCTACACCTTC

V: TRBV20-1
J: TRBJ2-7
size: .
D: .
CDR3: CSASRGFEQYF
DNA: TGCAGTGCTAGTCGCGGATTTGAGCAGTACTTC

V: TRBV7-2
J: TRBJ1-6
size: .
D: TRBD1
CDR3: CASRVQGYSPLHF
DNA: TGTGCCAGCAGGGTACAGGGGTATTCACCCCTCCACTTT

V: TRBV7-9
J: TRBJ2-5
size: .
D: .
CDR3: CASSLSETQYF
DNA: TGTGCCAGCAGCCTTAGTGAGACCCAGTACTTC

V: TRBV6-6
J: TRBJ2-2
size: .
D: .
CDR3: CASSYPTGTGELFF
DNA: TGTGCCAGCAGTTACCCCACAGGGACCGGGGAGCTGTTTTTT